Detailed here is one T cell receptor beta chain. As yet, its antigen is unknown. The junction shows a germline mismatch at one end, possibly a read error. These data come from a study of molecular identifiers for immune sequencing clone quantification. TCRdb used MiXCR to reprocess the PCR reads, holding one entry per CDR3 protein. The sample holds over 50,000 distinct CDR3 sequences, just over 35% seen once. Sorting recovered naive CD8 T cells on a CD8+CD4-CCR7+CD45RA+ profile. Findings of the study overall: Underestimated sizes of highly expanded clones could result from identical TCR molecules that share a barcode. Whereas clones above 20 RNA copies held under 1% of naive-cell molecules, they held over 98% of effector molecules. Amid approximately 1 million naive cells, spiked Jurkat TCR RNA from one cell was reportedly still detectable.

The sample taken for sequencing was naive CD8+ T cells from blood, with Jurkat cell RNA spiked in. Subset denoted: FACS-sorted CD8+CD4-CCR7+CD45RA+ naive T cells. This TCR was recovered from a human donor in good health. Some libraries in this study had Jurkat cell RNA spiked in.

In DNA, the CDR3 is TGTGCCAGCAGTGAAGGGACCGGTCGCTCCTACAAAGAGCAGTTCTTC. It yields the protein CASSEGTGRSYKEQFF. This chain links TRBV2 with TRBJ2-1; D is undetermined. CDR1 SNHLY and CDR2 FYNNEI come from the germline V gene. This CDR3 comprises 16 residues.